This T cell receptor (beta chain) was documented in a study of shared clonotypes between healthy human individuals. Findings and limits, study-wide: Depth was large, yet rarefaction showed that sorted-subset sequencing was incomplete. Among non-shared clonotypes, generation probabilities were lower than among those shared by all four donors.

The assay ran at deep level. Measured with immunoSEQ multiplex PCR; TCRdb has only the in-frame clones, and not every one. The sample lists over a million clones; approximately 97% were seen once. Comments on this clone: Its antigen is as yet unknown.

This CDR3 region has 15 residues. The V and J ends lost 1 base and 7 bases respectively, with 15 bases between them. Germline lookup yields CDR1 SGHDT and CDR2 YYEEEE. The clonotype originates from a man aged 25-40 years in good health. Sequenced material: naive CD4+ T cells sorted from blood. Subset in this sample: CD45RA+ positively selected. V gene TRBV5-6 combines with J gene TRBJ1-5; D is possibly TRBD1 (5 bases). CDR3 sequence reads: CASSLWRGSWQPQHF. For the CDR3, the DNA is TGTGCCAGCAGCTTGTGGAGGGGCAGTTGGCAGCCCCAGCATTTT.